These 21 T cell receptor beta chains were sequenced from one sample in a study of CD8 T cells in ankylosing spondylitis. Study-wide points: A TCR beta motif made of several highly homologous variants seemed typical of ankylosing spondylitis blood.

TCRdb re-derived calls from the 5' RACE reads in MiXCR, one entry per CDR3 protein. The sample shows about 510,000 distinct CDR3 sequences, about 5.7% of them seen only once. No antigen has been identified for these receptors. Sequencing used blood, either unsorted or a sorted T cell fraction (not recorded which). The receptors shown here come from a male donor with ankylosing spondylitis.

There are a few counts of this clonotype. The rearrangement links TRBV5-8 to TRBJ2-7, with TRBD1 matching 8 bases. Trimming removed 6 bases from V and 4 bases from J; junction bases left unmatched: 9. The CDR3 runs to 14 residues. CDR1 and CDR2 from the germline V gene are SGHTS and YDEGEE. CDR3 protein: CASTRTGLRYEQYF. The CDR3 nucleotides are TGTGCCAGCACCAGGACAGGGTTGAGGTACGAGCAGTACTTC.

Ten or more counts support this clonotype. This chain joins TRBV7-9 and TRBJ2-7, with D hard to call. V lost 4 bases to trimming and J lost 7 bases, with 14 bases between them. The germline gives CDR1 SEHNR, CDR2 FQNEAQ (reference sequence). The CDR3 sequence is 13 residues long. In nucleotides, the CDR3 is TGTGCCAGCAGCTCGGGCGAAAAGAGGGAGCAGTACTTC. It specifies CASSSGEKREQYF.

This clonotype was observed a handful of times. The V gene is TRBV7-9, the J gene TRBJ2-3, with 7 bases lining up with TRBD1. CDR1 is SEHNR, CDR2 FQNEAQ, per germline (reference sequence). The CDR3 contains 14 residues. CDR3 protein: CGWKDRHRADTQYF. CDR3 coding DNA: TGTGGTTGGAAGGACAGGCATAGGGCAGATACGCAGTATTTT.

This clonotype was recorded at least ten times. The rearrangement uses TRBV9 and TRBJ2-2; D might be TRBD1 (6 bases). The CDR3 length is 16 residues. CDR1 is SGDLS, CDR2 YYNGEE, per germline. V dropped 1 base and J dropped 2 bases, with 12 bases sitting between them. Here the CDR3 reads CASSVKVGGNTGELFF. The DNA of the CDR3 is TGTGCCAGCAGCGTAAAAGTAGGGGGAAACACCGGGGAGCTGTTTTTT.

Ten or more counts support this clonotype. The V call is TRBV5-1, the J call TRBJ1-3; D unclear. V lost 4 bases and J 0 bases, leaving 8 bases between the germline ends. From germline, CDR1 is SGHRS and CDR2 YFSETQ. The CDR3 extends over 14 amino acids. The CDR3 nucleotides are TGCGCCAGCAGCGCATGGGACTCTGGAAACACCATATATTTT. This gives the protein CASSAWDSGNTIYF.

The table lists this clonotype with many counts. The gene calls are TRBV20-1 and TRBJ2-5; D ambiguous. This CDR3 spans 12 amino acids. Germline V gives CDR1 DFQATT, CDR2 SNEGSKA (reference sequence). Trimming took 1 base from V and 2 from J, leaving 5 bases between them. CDR3 nucleotide sequence: TGCAGTGCTAGAGTTCCGCAAGAGACCCAGTACTTC. Residues: CSARVPQETQYF.

This clonotype has at least ten counts. This chain connects TRBV7-9 to TRBJ1-1; a weak D match, TRBD1 (5 bases). The CDR3 loop spans 13 amino acids. Trimming cost V 5 bases and J 4 bases, with 11 bases left between them. From germline, CDR1 is SEHNR and CDR2 FQNEAQ (reference sequence). The CDR3 nucleotides are TGTGCCAGCAGCCCCAGGACAAGCACTGAAGCTTTCTTT. This translates into CASSPRTSTEAFF.

This clonotype occurred many times. V is TRBV10-3 and J is TRBJ2-1; D may be TRBD2 (6 bases). V gave up 2 bases and J gave up 3 bases, with 11 bases separating them. This CDR3 is built from 15 residues. CDR1 and CDR2 (germline): ENHRY, SYGVKD. The CDR3 sequence is CAISEVRELYNEQFF. CDR3 in DNA: TGTGCCATCAGTGAGGTCCGGGAGCTCTACAATGAGCAGTTCTTC.

The gene calls are TRBV7-6 and TRBJ1-2, with D perhaps matching TRBD1 (6 bases). Germline CDR1 SGHVS, CDR2 FNYEAQ. The V gene lost 8 bases and the J gene lost 4 bases, with 11 bases spanning the gap. This CDR3 is built from 12 residues. CDR3 loop: CASGGAGYGYTF. The CDR3 DNA sequence: TGTGCCAGCGGGGGCGCGGGCTATGGCTACACCTTC.

This clonotype was counted between two and nine times. The chain carries TRBV7-2 and TRBJ2-7; D possibly matches TRBD1 or TRBD2 (5 bases each). V gave up 1 base and J gave up 0 bases, with 10 bases separating them. Germline CDR1 and CDR2: SGHTA and FQGNSA. This CDR3 has 15 residues. This CDR3 is CASSLVKGTSYEQYF. The CDR3 DNA sequence: TGTGCCAGCAGCTTAGTTAAGGGGACCTCCTACGAGCAGTACTTC.

In its sample, this clonotype was seen a few times. The rearrangement joins TRBV5-6 to TRBJ2-3, with 7 bases matching TRBD1. Per germline, CDR1 SGHDT and CDR2 YYEEEE. The CDR3 consists of 14 residues. Trimming cost V 4 bases and J 1 base; bases outside gene matches: 3. CDR3: CASSHRGRTDTQYF. For the CDR3, the DNA is TGTGCCAGCAGCCACAGGGGCCGCACAGATACGCAGTATTTT.

Ten or more counts support this clonotype. V is TRBV2 and J is TRBJ2-2; D is uncertain. Germline V gives CDR1 SNHLY, CDR2 FYNNEI. The CDR3 is 14 residues long. Trimming took off 6 bases at V and 1 base at J, with 9 bases between the two ends. Here the CDR3 DNA reads TGTGCCAGCAGACCGCTAGTGAACACCGGGGAGCTGTTTTTT. Residues: CASRPLVNTGELFF.

This clonotype has ten or more counts. V is TRBV7-9 and J is TRBJ2-3; D is ambiguous. Germline CDR1 SEHNR, CDR2 FQNEAQ (reference sequence). Deletions cut 5 bases from V and 2 bases from J, with 14 bases between. The CDR3 has 15 amino acids. The CDR3 DNA sequence: TGTGCCAGCAGCCTCAGGACGACATCCACAGATACGCAGTATTTT. Its translation is CASSLRTTSTDTQYF.

In this sample, this clonotype turned up a few times. The chain couples TRBV20-1 to TRBJ2-7, with 8 bases lining up with TRBD1. V lost 3 bases to trimming and J lost 3 bases; unmatched junction nucleotides: 4. Germline-derived CDR1 and CDR2 are DFQATT and SNEGSKA (reference sequence). The CDR3 is 13 residues long. CDR3 region: CSARGDRLYEQYF. Here the CDR3 DNA reads TGCAGTGCTAGGGGGGACAGGCTCTACGAGCAGTACTTC.

A word on this clonotype: A clone one base away is much larger, so this may be a read error. The rearrangement uses TRBV29-1 and TRBJ2-1; D ambiguous. Per germline, CDR1 SQVTM and CDR2 ANQGSEA. This CDR3 region has 16 residues. The ends were cut back, 4 bases at V and 6 bases at J, with 22 bases in the middle. The CDR3 loop is CSVVDATEPQFNEQFF. Here the CDR3 DNA reads TGCAGCGTTGTTGATGCTACTGAGCCCCAGTTCAATGAGCAGTTCTTC.

This clonotype was recorded many times. The chain is built from TRBV10-3 and TRBJ2-3; D remains unclear. In germline, CDR1 is ENHRY, CDR2 SYGVKD. V shed 6 bases and J shed 2 bases, with 6 bases lying between them. CDR3 length equals 12 residues. This CDR3 is CAIRETTDTQYF. The CDR3 DNA follows: TGTGCCATCAGGGAGACCACAGATACGCAGTATTTT.

The gene calls are TRBV6-6 and TRBJ2-2; D call uncertain. CDR3 length: 10 residues. Germline lookup yields CDR1 MNHNY and CDR2 SVGAGI (reference sequence). Trimming cost V 8 bases and J 7 bases, with 5 bases left between them. The CDR3 sequence is CASLSGELFF. In DNA, the CDR3 is TGTGCCAGCTTGAGCGGGGAGCTGTTTTTT.

This clonotype has at least ten counts. The rearrangement links TRBV20-1 to TRBJ1-5; D is unresolved. Germline CDR1 reads DFQATT; CDR2 reads SNEGSKA (reference sequence). The germline V and J ends were trimmed by 3 bases and 7 bases, with 10 bases remaining between them. CDR3 length equals 12 residues. CDR3 residues: CSARIAGQPQHF. CDR3 sequence (DNA): TGCAGTGCTAGGATCGCGGGACAGCCCCAGCATTTT.

This clonotype showed up just a few times. This sequence joins TRBV5-1 and TRBJ2-5, with D perhaps TRBD1 or TRBD2 (5 bases each). Looked up from germline, CDR1 is SGHRS and CDR2 is YFSETQ. This CDR3 is built from 15 residues. Trimming left V 0 bases short and J 3 bases short, with 12 bases between. The CDR3: CASSLVAGSEETQYF. As DNA, the CDR3 is TGCGCCAGCAGCTTGGTGGCAGGGAGCGAAGAGACCCAGTACTTC.

This clonotype was detected ten times or more. The chain employs TRBV20-1 and TRBJ2-7, with D tentatively TRBD1 (6 bases). CDR1 is DFQATT and CDR2 is SNEGSKA in the germline V gene (reference sequence). This CDR3 has 11 residues. Trimming took 7 bases from V and 2 from J, leaving 9 bases between them. CDR3 DNA sequence: TGCAGTGTGGACAGCACCTACGAGCAGTACTTC. Its protein product is CSVDSTYEQYF.

This clonotype was observed a few times. The CDR3: CSAGPGLYYEQYF. The CDR3 bases are TGCAGTGCTGGACCGGGACTATATTACGAGCAGTACTTC. The V call is TRBV20-1, the J call TRBJ2-7; TRBD2 matches 7 bases. The trim removed 5 bases at V and 4 bases at J, leaving 8 bases unmatched. The CDR3 contains 13 residues. CDR1 DFQATT and CDR2 SNEGSKA come from the germline V gene (reference sequence).